These 18 T cell receptor beta chains were all obtained from the same sample, sequenced in a study of blood T cell repertoires in COVID-19 (dated by TCRdb to the early 2020s). The method was the immunoSEQ multiplex PCR assay. TCRdb provides this immuneACCESS table in a form limited to in-frame rearrangements. Some clones are lacking; in checked studies, under half of them reflect an unresolved V gene, and why the rest are absent is not known. In this sample the table shows about 140,000 clones, 80% to 85% of which occur a single time. The ten most abundant clones make up around 8.5% of the sample. The source material was peripheral blood. Every receptor here comes from a human donor in a cohort sampled during active COVID-19.

This clone was seen just once. V usage is TRBV6-6 and J usage is TRBJ1-1, with D unresolved. Looked up from germline, CDR1 is MNHNY and CDR2 is SVGAGI (reference sequence). This CDR3 has 12 amino acids. The V and J ends lost 5 bases and 1 base respectively, with 5 bases between them. This CDR3 is CASSTGNTEAFF. CDR3 sequence (DNA): TGTGCCAGCAGTACCGGGAACACTGAAGCTTTCTTT.

The J gene is TRBJ2-7, the V gene TRBV2; 8 nucleotides line up with TRBD1. CDR1 is SNHLY, CDR2 FYNNEI, per germline. V was pared by 6 bases and J by 6 bases, with 10 bases of the junction left unmatched. The CDR3 has 14 residues. CDR3 DNA sequence: TGTGCCAGCAGAGCCGGGACAGGCAGGGGCGAGCAGTACTTC. Its translation: CASRAGTGRGEQYF.

This chain joins TRBV12-3 or TRBV12-4 and TRBJ2-1; 7 positions agree with TRBD2. The CDR3 spans 13 residues. V dropped 6 bases and J dropped 8; count of bases not matched to a gene: 7. Written as DNA, the CDR3 is TGTGCCAGCAGGCCCCGGGACTATTATGAGCAGTTCTTC. This sequence encodes CASRPRDYYEQFF.

The chain uses TRBV7-3 and TRBJ2-3; maybe TRBD2 (5 bases). Trimming shortened V by 5 bases and J by 5 bases, and 17 bases separated the two germline ends. Germline V lookup: CDR1 SGHTA, CDR2 FQGTGA. There are 15 residues in the CDR3. CDR3 DNA sequence: TGTGCCAGCAGCGCCAACCCCGGACTTCAAGATACGCAGTATTTT. It yields the protein CASSANPGLQDTQYF.

This sequence joins TRBV10-3 and TRBJ2-7, with D tentatively TRBD1 (5 bases). Germline V gene data show CDR1 as ENHRY and CDR2 as SYGVKD. CDR3 length: 13 residues. V was cut by 0 bases and J by 6 bases, with 9 bases left in between. Here the CDR3 reads CAISESYRSEQYF. CDR3 in DNA: TGTGCCATCAGTGAGTCCTACAGGTCCGAGCAGTACTTC.

The rearrangement uses TRBV6-2 or TRBV6-3 and TRBJ2-7; TRBD1 matches at 7 bases. The junction had 1 base not matched to a gene; V was cut back by 6 bases and J by 2 bases. CDR1 and CDR2 from the germline V gene are MNHEY and SVGEGT. The CDR3 runs 12 residues. The CDR3 coding sequence is TGTGCCAGCAGCGACAGGGCCTACGAGCAGTACTTC. Protein sequence: CASSDRAYEQYF.

The chain joins TRBV28 to TRBJ1-5, with D possibly TRBD1 on 5 matching bases. The CDR3 is made up of 15 amino acids. Between the trimmed V and J ends, which lost 6 bases and 1 base, there was a span of 13 bases. Germline values: CDR1 MDHEN, CDR2 SYDVKM. The CDR3 coding sequence is TGTGCCAGCAGGGTGGGGGGGAGGAGCAATCAGCCCCAGCATTTT. This translates into CASRVGGRSNQPQHF.

The chain combines TRBV19 with TRBJ2-7, with a weak D call TRBD1 (6 bases). The V gene lost 5 bases and the J gene lost 5 bases, with 13 bases spanning the gap. CDR1 is LNHDA and CDR2 is SQIVND in the germline V gene (reference sequence). The CDR3 sequence is 13 residues long. CDR3 sequence reads: CASSANRAHEQYF. The CDR3 bases are TGTGCCAGTAGTGCAAACAGGGCCCACGAGCAGTACTTC.

The rearrangement uses TRBV19 and TRBJ1-2; 9 bases map to TRBD1. CDR1 LNHDA and CDR2 SQIVND come from the germline V gene (reference sequence). The CDR3 loop spans 15 amino acids. V was clipped by 1 base and J by 2 bases; unmatched bases: 2. The CDR3 protein is CASSIVGTGNYGYTF. The CDR3 nucleotides are TGTGCCAGTAGTATAGTAGGGACAGGGAACTATGGCTACACCTTC.

The chain carries TRBV5-4 and TRBJ2-7, with TRBD2 matching over 7 bases. The CDR3 is 14 amino acids. V shed 2 bases, J shed 0 bases, and the junction held 2 bases outside the gene matches. Germline-derived CDR1 and CDR2 are SGHNT and YYREEE (reference sequence). Here the CDR3 reads CASSLLANSYEQYF. CDR3 DNA sequence: TGTGCCAGCAGCTTACTAGCGAACTCCTACGAGCAGTACTTC.

J is TRBJ2-2 and V is TRBV5-4; 8 bases are shared with TRBD1. After removal of 5 bases from V and 5 bases from J, the junction contained 14 bases not matched to a gene. Germline values: CDR1 SGHNT, CDR2 YYREEE (reference sequence). The CDR3 length is 17 residues. CDR3: CASRDQGTGWGTGELFF. DNA for the CDR3: TGTGCCAGCAGGGATCAAGGGACAGGTTGGGGAACCGGGGAGCTGTTTTTT.

CDR3 sequence reads: CASSLRAGTDTQYF. CDR3 nucleotide sequence: TGCGCCAGCAGCTTGAGGGCAGGGACAGATACGCAGTATTTT. The chain is built from TRBV5-1 and TRBJ2-3; tentative D call: TRBD1 (5 bases). The V gene lost 1 base and the J gene lost 3 bases, with 9 bases spanning the gap. Per the germline V gene, CDR1 is SGHRS and CDR2 is YFSETQ. The CDR3 spans 14 residues.

In its sample, this clone was seen once. The chain has TRBV28 and TRBJ1-2; 8 nucleotides align to TRBD1. CDR3 size: 18 residues. The germline gives CDR1 MDHEN, CDR2 SYDVKM. After removal of 3 bases from V and 3 bases from J, the junction contained 15 bases not matched to a gene. The CDR3 DNA sequence: TGTGCCAGCAGTTTGGTTAAGGGACAGGTCACGGGGTACTATGGCTACACCTTC. Residues: CASSLVKGQVTGYYGYTF.

The chain employs TRBV7-3 and TRBJ2-2; the match to TRBD1 covers 7 bases. Trimming cost V 0 bases and J 2 bases; bases outside gene matches: 6. The CDR3 covers 17 residues. Germline V lookup: CDR1 SGHTA, CDR2 FQGTGA. The CDR3 nucleotides are TGTGCCAGCAGCTTAACGGGACAGACCCCCAACACCGGGGAGCTGTTTTTT. Residues: CASSLTGQTPNTGELFF.

V is TRBV7-3 and J is TRBJ2-1; 7 bases align to TRBD1. Germline V CDR1 and CDR2: SGHTA, FQGTGA. This CDR3 region has 14 residues. Losses at the gene ends were 3 bases for V and 3 bases for J; bases not matched to a gene: 2. CDR3 DNA sequence: TGTGCCAGCAGCTTTCAGGGGGTCTACAATGAGCAGTTCTTC. This encodes CASSFQGVYNEQFF.

The chain carries TRBV7-9 and TRBJ2-1, with D perhaps matching TRBD1 (6 bases). The CDR3 consists of 16 residues. Trimming stripped 10 bases from V and 0 bases from J, with 19 bases between. Germline values: CDR1 SEHNR, CDR2 FQNEAQ (reference sequence). CDR3 sequence (DNA): TGTGCCACCAGGGGAGTAGGGGGAAGCTCCTACAATGAGCAGTTCTTC. Residues: CATRGVGGSSYNEQFF.

V usage is TRBV12-3 or TRBV12-4 and J usage is TRBJ1-1; D is possibly TRBD1 (5 bases). V was pared by 6 bases and J by 2 bases, with 10 bases between. The CDR3 covers 13 residues. The CDR3 coding sequence is TGTGCCAGCAGCCAGACAGAAAACACTGAAGCTTTCTTT. It encodes CASSQTENTEAFF.

The chain recombines TRBV14 with TRBJ2-1; D ambiguous. Germline V CDR1 and CDR2: SGHDN, FVKESK. The CDR3 has 11 residues. The germline V and J ends were trimmed by 2 bases and 9 bases, with 5 bases remaining between them. The CDR3 DNA reads TGTGCCAGCAGCCAAACGGGTGAGCAGTTCTTC. It codes for CASSQTGEQFF.